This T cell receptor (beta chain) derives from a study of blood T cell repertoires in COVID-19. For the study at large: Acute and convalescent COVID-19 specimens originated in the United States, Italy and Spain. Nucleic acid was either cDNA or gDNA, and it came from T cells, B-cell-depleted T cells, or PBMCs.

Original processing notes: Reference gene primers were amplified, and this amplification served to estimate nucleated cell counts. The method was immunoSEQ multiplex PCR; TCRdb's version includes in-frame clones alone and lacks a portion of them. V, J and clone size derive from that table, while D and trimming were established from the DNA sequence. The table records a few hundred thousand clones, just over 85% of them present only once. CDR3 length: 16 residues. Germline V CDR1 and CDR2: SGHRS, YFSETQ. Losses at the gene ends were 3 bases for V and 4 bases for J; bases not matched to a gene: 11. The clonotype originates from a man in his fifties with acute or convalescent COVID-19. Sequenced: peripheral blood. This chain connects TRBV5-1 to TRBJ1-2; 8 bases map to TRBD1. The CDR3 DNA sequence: TGCGCCAGCAGCTCCTCGACAGGGGTAGGCGTCTATGGCTACACCTTC. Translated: CASSSSTGVGVYGYTF.